This T cell receptor beta chain was observed in a study of identical twins. TCRdb reanalysed the 5' RACE reads using MiXCR and keeps one entry per CDR3 protein. The sample contains 300,000 or so distinct CDR3 sequences, roughly 8.6% of which appear only once. Trimming cost V 1 base and J 3 bases, with 7 bases left between them. The CDR3 totals 12 residues. The germline CDR1 and CDR2 sequences are DFQATT and SNEGSKA (reference sequence). These sequences were also reported in another study, on yellow fever vaccine responses in identical twins.

Sequencing was carried out using CD8+ T cells sorted from blood. This receptor was taken from a woman aged 18-29 years in good health. V gene TRBV20-1 combines with J gene TRBJ2-7; the D is unclear. The CDR3 loop is CSARVDGYEQYF. The CDR3 coding sequence is TGCAGTGCTAGAGTGGACGGCTACGAGCAGTACTTC.